A single sample is the source of the 10 T cell receptor beta chains below, sequenced in a study of blood T cells in healthy people across ages. Primers used in a second PCR of about 7 to 11 cycles were a sample-barcoded 5' primer and a J-beta primer mix. Each CDR3 protein gets one entry after TCRdb re-called the 5' RACE reads with MiXCR. The repertoire holds approximately 580,000 distinct CDR3 sequences, with approximately 25% as singletons. The sample was also linked to a second study, of T cells of mothers and their children.

Input material: blood. Receptors were obtained from a boy aged 10-17 years in good health.

This clonotype appeared a few times. This rearrangement joins TRBV6-5 to TRBJ2-7; 7 nucleotides line up with TRBD2. There are 16 residues in the CDR3. Trimming removed 0 bases from V and 4 bases from J; junction bases left unmatched: 9. CDR1 MNHEY and CDR2 SVGAGI come from the germline V gene. This CDR3 reads CASSYSLGTNLYEQYF. The CDR3 region has the DNA TGTGCCAGCAGTTACTCACTCGGGACTAACCTTTACGAGCAGTACTTC.

In its sample, this clonotype was seen a few times. The chain has TRBV19 and TRBJ2-1; maybe TRBD1 (6 bases). V lost 0 bases, J lost 5 bases, and 17 bases lay in between. CDR1 is LNHDA, CDR2 SQIVND, per germline (reference sequence). The length of the CDR3 is 17 residues. The CDR3 DNA sequence: TGTGCCAGTAGTATAGATTGGAGTGAGGACAGCAACAATGAGCAGTTCTTC. It translates to CASSIDWSEDSNNEQFF.

The chain has TRBV2 and TRBJ2-1; 12 bases map to TRBD2. The J segment lost 0 bases and the V segment lost 4 bases, leaving 10 bases of the junction unmatched. This CDR3 comprises 19 residues. Germline CDR1 reads SNHLY; CDR2 reads FYNNEI. The CDR3 sequence is CASSGASGGAVSSYNEQFF. The CDR3 coding sequence is TGTGCCAGCAGTGGGGCTAGCGGGGGGGCCGTCAGCTCCTACAATGAGCAGTTCTTC.

This clonotype has a single count. At one of its ends the junction is not consistent with the germline gene, which may arise from a read error. The V gene is TRBV7-9, the J gene TRBJ2-7; 12 bases match TRBD1. Germline V gene data show CDR1 as SEHNR and CDR2 as FQNEAQ (reference sequence). The CDR3 spans 17 residues. CDR3 protein: CASSSRVLGQGAGEQCF. CDR3 in DNA: TGTGCCAGCAGCTCCCGCGTCCTGGGACAGGGGGCCGGAGAGCAGTGCTTC.

The V call is TRBV4-3, the J call TRBJ1-1; D is uncertain. Between the trimmed V and J ends, which lost 4 bases and 11 bases, there was a span of 20 bases. The CDR3 is 14 residues long. From germline, CDR1 is LGHNA and CDR2 YSLEER. CDR3 nucleotides: TGCGCCAGCAGCCCGACCTTGTCCACCTCGTATGCTTTCTTT. This gives the protein CASSPTLSTSYAFF.

The rearrangement links TRBV28 to TRBJ1-2, with a possible D match to TRBD1 (5 bases). V shed 0 bases and J shed 0 bases, with 5 bases lying between them. Germline assignment: CDR1 MDHEN and CDR2 SYDVKM. The CDR3 is 14 residues long. The CDR3, as DNA: TGTGCCAGCAGTTTATGGACAGCTAACTATGGCTACACCTTC. This gives the protein CASSLWTANYGYTF.

This clonotype was observed a few times. The V gene is TRBV20-1, the J gene TRBJ2-1; the D is unclear. This CDR3 spans 15 amino acids. CDR1 DFQATT and CDR2 SNEGSKA come from the germline V gene (reference sequence). V was pared by 7 bases and J by 2 bases, with 18 bases between. CDR3 protein: CSGRIGEATYNEQFF. CDR3 nucleotide sequence: TGCAGTGGAAGGATAGGTGAAGCGACCTACAATGAGCAGTTCTTC.

This clonotype was detected a few times. This chain uses TRBV7-2 with TRBJ2-1; the D is unclear. V lost 1 base and J lost 0, with 7 bases in between. The CDR3 loop spans 15 amino acids. CDR1 is SGHTA and CDR2 is FQGNSA in the germline V gene. CDR3: CASSLEPSSYNEQFF. The CDR3 DNA reads TGTGCCAGCAGCTTAGAGCCGAGCTCCTACAATGAGCAGTTCTTC.

V usage is TRBV6-6 and J usage is TRBJ2-1; the D call may be TRBD1 or TRBD2 (5 bases each). Germline V lookup: CDR1 MNHNY, CDR2 SVGAGI (reference sequence). The length of the CDR3 is 14 residues. V dropped 1 base and J dropped 5 bases, with 9 bases sitting between them. The CDR3 spells CASSYWDQNNEQFF. The CDR3 region has the DNA TGTGCCAGCAGTTACTGGGACCAAAACAATGAGCAGTTCTTC.

There are a few counts of this clonotype. V usage is TRBV4-3 and J usage is TRBJ1-1; TRBD1 matches at 8 bases. CDR3 length equals 21 residues. V shed 0 bases and J 1 base; nucleotides not matched to a gene: 19. Germline values: CDR1 LGHNA, CDR2 YSLEER. CDR3 coding DNA: TGCGCCAGCAGCCAAGATATATTATTGCGACAGGGGATGCCGGGGAACACTGAAGCTTTCTTT. It codes for CASSQDILLRQGMPGNTEAFF.